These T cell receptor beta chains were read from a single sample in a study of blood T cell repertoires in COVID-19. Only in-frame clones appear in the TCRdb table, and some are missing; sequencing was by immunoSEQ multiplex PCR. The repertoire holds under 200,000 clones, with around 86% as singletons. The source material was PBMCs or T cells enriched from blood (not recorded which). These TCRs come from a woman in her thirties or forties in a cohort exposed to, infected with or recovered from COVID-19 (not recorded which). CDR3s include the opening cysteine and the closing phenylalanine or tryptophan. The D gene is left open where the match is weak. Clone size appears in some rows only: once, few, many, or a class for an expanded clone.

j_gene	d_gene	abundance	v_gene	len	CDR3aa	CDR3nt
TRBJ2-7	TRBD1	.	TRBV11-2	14	CASSYRTGPHEQYF	TGTGCCAGCAGCTACCGGACAGGACCCCACGAGCAGTACTTC
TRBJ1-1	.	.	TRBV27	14	CASSDTGRNTEAFF	TGTGCCAGCAGTGACACAGGGCGGAACACTGAAGCTTTCTTT
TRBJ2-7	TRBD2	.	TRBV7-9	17	CASMWTSGISAGYEQYF	TGTGCCAGCATGTGGACTAGCGGGATCTCAGCAGGCTACGAGCAGTACTTC
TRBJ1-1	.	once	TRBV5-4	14	CASSSRGENTEAFF	TGTGCCAGCAGCTCCAGGGGAGAGAACACTGAAGCTTTCTTT
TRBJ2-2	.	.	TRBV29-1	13	CSVEDRKAGELFF	TGCAGCGTTGAAGACAGGAAGGCCGGGGAGCTGTTTTTT
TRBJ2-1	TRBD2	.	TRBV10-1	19	CASSESSFAGTSGGHEQFF	TGCGCCAGCAGTGAGTCGAGTTTCGCCGGGACTAGCGGGGGCCATGAGCAGTTCTTC
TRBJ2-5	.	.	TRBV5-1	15	CASSTSTGEGETQYF	TGCGCCAGCAGCACCTCGACAGGGGAGGGGGAGACCCAGTACTTC
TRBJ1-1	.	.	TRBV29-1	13	CSVGQGGNTEAFF	TGCAGCGTTGGGCAGGGAGGGAACACTGAAGCTTTCTTT
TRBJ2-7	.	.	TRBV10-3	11	CAISDSYEQYF	TGTGCCATCAGTGACAGCTACGAGCAGTACTTC
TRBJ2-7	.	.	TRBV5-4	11	CASSFSYEQYF	TGTGCCAGCAGCTTTAGTTACGAGCAGTACTTC
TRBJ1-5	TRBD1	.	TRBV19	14	CASRGQGSNQPQHF	TGTGCCAGCCGGGGACAGGGGAGCAATCAGCCCCAGCATTTT
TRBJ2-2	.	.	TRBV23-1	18	CASSQLPWEQEVPGELFF	TGCGCCAGCAGTCAATTACCCTGGGAGCAGGAGGTTCCCGGGGAGCTGTTTTTT
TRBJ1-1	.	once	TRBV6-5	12	CASSRDNPEAFF	TGTGCCAGCAGCCGGGACAATCCTGAAGCTTTCTTT
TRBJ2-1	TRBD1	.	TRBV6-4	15	CASSPTGGEHNEQFF	TGTGCCAGCAGCCCGACAGGGGGGGAGCACAATGAGCAGTTCTTC
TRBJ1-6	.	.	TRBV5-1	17	CASSLRSGGQYNSPLHF	TGCGCCAGCAGCTTGCGGTCTGGAGGACAGTATAATTCACCCCTCCACTTT
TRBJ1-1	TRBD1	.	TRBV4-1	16	CASSQDQGRGRTEAFF	TGCGCCAGCAGCCAAGATCAGGGCAGGGGGCGGACTGAAGCTTTCTTT
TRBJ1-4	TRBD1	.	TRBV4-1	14	CASSQVVTGYGLFF	TGCGCCAGCAGCCAAGTGGTGACAGGGTATGGACTGTTTTTT
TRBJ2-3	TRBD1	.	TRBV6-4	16	CASSDGTGEGADTQYF	TGTGCCAGCAGTGACGGGACAGGGGAGGGCGCAGATACGCAGTATTTT
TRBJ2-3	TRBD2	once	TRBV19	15	CASSIRGGRTDTQYF	TGTGCCAGTAGCATCCGGGGGGGCCGCACAGATACGCAGTATTTT
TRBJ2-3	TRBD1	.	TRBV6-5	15	CASRPTGNQFNTQYF	TGTGCCAGCAGACCGACAGGGAACCAATTTAATACGCAGTATTTT
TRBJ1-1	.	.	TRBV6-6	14	CASSLELMNTEAFF	TGTGCCAGCTCGTTGGAGCTTATGAACACTGAAGCTTTCTTT
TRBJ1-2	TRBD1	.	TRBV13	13	CASSQGQGYGYTF	TGTGCCAGCAGCCAGGGACAGGGCTATGGCTACACCTTC
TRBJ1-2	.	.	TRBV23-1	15	CASSQLHRANYGYTF	TGCGCCAGCAGTCAATTACACCGGGCTAACTATGGCTACACCTTC
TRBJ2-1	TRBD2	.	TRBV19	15	CASSIVAGGPNEQFF	TGTGCCAGTAGTATAGTAGCGGGAGGGCCCAATGAGCAGTTCTTC
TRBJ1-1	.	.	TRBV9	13	CASSVAGAAEAFF	TGTGCCAGCAGCGTAGCTGGGGCGGCTGAAGCTTTCTTT
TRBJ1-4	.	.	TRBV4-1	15	CASSRGGRDNEKLFF	TGCGCCAGCAGCCGCGGAGGGCGGGATAATGAAAAACTGTTTTTT
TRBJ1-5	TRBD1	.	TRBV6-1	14	CASRITGGNQPQHF	TGTGCCAGCAGGATTACAGGGGGCAATCAGCCCCAGCATTTT
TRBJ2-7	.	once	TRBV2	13	CASSEWASYEQYF	TGTGCCAGCAGTGAGTGGGCTTCCTACGAGCAGTACTTC
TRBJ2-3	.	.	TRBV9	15	CASSPYLWGPDTQYF	TGTGCCAGCAGCCCCTATCTCTGGGGGCCAGATACGCAGTATTTT